This T cell receptor beta chain came from a study of blood T cell repertoires in COVID-19. Study-wide context: There were acute and convalescent COVID-19 samples, and they came from the United States, Italy and Spain.

This CDR3 is 14 amino acids long. Germline V lookup: CDR1 LNHDA, CDR2 SQIVND (reference sequence). The junction had 6 bases not matched to a gene; V was cut back by 6 bases and J by 6 bases. The assay was immunoSEQ multiplex PCR, and TCRdb's table has in-frame clones only and misses some. Of 120,000 to 150,000 clones in the sample, roughly 79% were seen once. The source is a human donor with acute or convalescent COVID-19. The donor label of this sample is uncertain. The chain combines TRBV19 with TRBJ2-3, with 10 nucleotides matching TRBD2. The sample was peripheral blood. The CDR3 DNA is TGTGCCAGTAGCGAGCGGGGGGGCCGGGATACGCAGTATTTT. Translated, it gives CASSERGGRDTQYF.